Sequencing of this T cell receptor (beta chain) was carried out in a study of cytomegalovirus exposure and HLA in healthy donors. As for the study in general: An analysis done earlier identified 120 million or so unique TCR beta sequences from about 179 million T cells.

The primer mix had 60 Vbeta and 13 Jbeta primers. Clones were read by immunoSEQ multiplex PCR, and TCRdb kept only the in-frame ones, dropping some. This repertoire includes around 140,000 clones. In germline, CDR1 is GTSNPN, CDR2 SVGIG (reference sequence). Trimming took 2 bases from V and 7 from J, leaving 20 bases between them. This CDR3 is 15 amino acids long. The clonotype was recovered from a woman in her forties or fifties in good health and CMV-seronegative. The V gene is TRBV30, the J gene TRBJ1-2; D possibly corresponds to TRBD1 (6 bases). Specimen: PBMCs. As DNA, the CDR3 is TGTGCCTGGAGTCTACTGGGACAAGACTTCGGTGGCTACACCTTC. It translates to CAWSLLGQDFGGYTF.